The entry below gives a single TCR beta chain sequence along with its context. This specimen comes from a study of blood T cell repertoires in COVID-19. Assay used: immunoSEQ multiplex PCR; TCRdb lists only in-frame clones, some missing. The sample has under 250,000 clones, roughly 86% seen once. The trim removed 3 bases at V and 2 bases at J, leaving 9 bases unmatched. This CDR3 spans 16 amino acids. CDR1 and CDR2 from the germline V gene are SGDLS and YYNGEE. The chain joins TRBV9 to TRBJ2-3; TRBD1 aligns across 7 bases. Sequencing was done on a sample of peripheral blood. The clonotype originates from an elderly man with acute or convalescent COVID-19. This CDR3 is CASSARGQVNTDTQYF. The CDR3 coding sequence is TGTGCCAGCAGCGCCAGAGGACAGGTTAACACAGATACGCAGTATTTT.